This TCR beta chain came from a study of a mutant IDH1 vaccine in newly diagnosed glioma. The overall study: Standard pretreatment was either radiotherapy, temozolomide, or, for most, radiochemotherapy with temozolomide.

Concerning this clone itself: Its antigen is unknown.

Stated time point: week 47, end of study. Every vaccination contained 300 ug of the mutant IDH1 20-mer peptide and was paired with topical imiquimod. The donors had new WHO grade 3 or 4 astrocytomas; these were IDH1-mutant and ATRX-lost. Libraries were prepared by immunoSEQ multiplex PCR; TCRdb keeps only in-frame clonotypes and omits some of them. Of tens of thousands of clones listed, about four fifths are singletons. Study-wide points: A vaccine-induced immune response developed in 90% to 95% of the patients.

Specimen: PBMCs, collected from a glioma patient whose treatment included an IDH1 peptide vaccine. The receptor's source is a woman in her twenties or thirties with glioma. Some clones in this sample may be carry-over from other donors' samples.

CDR3 region: CATMGRSEQYF. In DNA form, the CDR3 reads TGTGCCACCATGGGCCGTTCCGAGCAGTACTTC. The chain recombines TRBV10-3 with TRBJ2-7; no definite D call. Germline V gene lookup returns CDR1 ENHRY and CDR2 SYGVKD. The CDR3 runs 11 residues. The V end lost 10 bases, the J end lost 6 bases, and 13 bases lay between the germline ends.